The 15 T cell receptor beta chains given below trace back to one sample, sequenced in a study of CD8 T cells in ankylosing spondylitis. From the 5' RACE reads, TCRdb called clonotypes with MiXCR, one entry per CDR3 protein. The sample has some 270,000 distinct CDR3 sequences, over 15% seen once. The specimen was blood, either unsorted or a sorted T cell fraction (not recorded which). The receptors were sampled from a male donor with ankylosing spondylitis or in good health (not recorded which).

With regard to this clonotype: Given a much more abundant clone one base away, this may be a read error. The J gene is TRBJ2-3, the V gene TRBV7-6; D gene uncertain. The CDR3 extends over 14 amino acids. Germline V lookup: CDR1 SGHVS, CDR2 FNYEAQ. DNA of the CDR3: TGTGCCAGCAGCTGGGCGGAGACAACAGATACGCAGTTTTTT. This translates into CASSWAETTDTQFF.

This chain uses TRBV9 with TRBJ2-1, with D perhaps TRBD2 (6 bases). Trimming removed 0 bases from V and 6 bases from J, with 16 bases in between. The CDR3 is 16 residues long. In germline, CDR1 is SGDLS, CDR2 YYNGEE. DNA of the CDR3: TGTGCCAGCAGCGTAGAAGGGACTCTACGAGGCAATGAGCAGTTCTTC. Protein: CASSVEGTLRGNEQFF.

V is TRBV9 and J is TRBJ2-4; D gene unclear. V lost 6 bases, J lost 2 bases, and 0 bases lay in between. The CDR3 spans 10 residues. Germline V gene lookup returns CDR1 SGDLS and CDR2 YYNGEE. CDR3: CASTKNIQYF. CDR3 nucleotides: TGTGCCAGCACCAAAAACATTCAGTACTTC.

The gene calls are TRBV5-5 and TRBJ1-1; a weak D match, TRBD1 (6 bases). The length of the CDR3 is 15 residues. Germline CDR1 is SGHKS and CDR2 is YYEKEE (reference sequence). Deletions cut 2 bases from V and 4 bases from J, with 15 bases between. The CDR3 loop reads CASSFLGASGTEAFF. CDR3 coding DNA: TGTGCCAGCAGCTTCTTGGGGGCATCGGGCACTGAAGCTTTCTTT.

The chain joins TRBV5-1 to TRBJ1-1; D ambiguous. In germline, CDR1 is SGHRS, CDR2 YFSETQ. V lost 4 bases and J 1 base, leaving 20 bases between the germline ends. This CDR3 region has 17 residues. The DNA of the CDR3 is TGCGCCAGCAGCATAGGGCCTCGCGATTTGGGGAACACTGAAGCTTTCTTT. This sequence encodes CASSIGPRDLGNTEAFF.

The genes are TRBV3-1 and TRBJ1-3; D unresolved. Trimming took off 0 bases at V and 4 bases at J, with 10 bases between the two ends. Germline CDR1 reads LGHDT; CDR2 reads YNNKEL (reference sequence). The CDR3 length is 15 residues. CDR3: CASSQDPIPGNTIYF. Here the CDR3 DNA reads TGTGCCAGCAGCCAAGACCCCATACCCGGAAACACCATATATTTT.

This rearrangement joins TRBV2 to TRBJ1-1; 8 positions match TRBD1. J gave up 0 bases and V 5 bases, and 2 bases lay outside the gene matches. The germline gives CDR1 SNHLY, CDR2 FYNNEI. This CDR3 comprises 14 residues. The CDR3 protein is CASSRDRLNTEAFF. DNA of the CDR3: TGTGCCAGCAGTCGGGACAGGTTGAACACTGAAGCTTTCTTT.

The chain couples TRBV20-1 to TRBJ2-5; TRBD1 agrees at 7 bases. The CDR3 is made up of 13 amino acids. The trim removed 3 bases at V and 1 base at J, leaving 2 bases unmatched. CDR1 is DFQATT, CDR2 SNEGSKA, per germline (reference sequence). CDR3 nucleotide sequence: TGCAGTGCTAGGGGGACAGCCCAAGAGACCCAGTACTTC. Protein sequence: CSARGTAQETQYF.

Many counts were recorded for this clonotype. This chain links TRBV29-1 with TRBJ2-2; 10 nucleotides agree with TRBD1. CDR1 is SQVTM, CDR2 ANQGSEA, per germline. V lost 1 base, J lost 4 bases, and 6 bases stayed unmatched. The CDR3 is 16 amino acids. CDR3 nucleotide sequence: TGCAGCGTTGAAGCCGCGGACAGGGGGGTCACCGGGGAGCTGTTTTTT. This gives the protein CSVEAADRGVTGELFF.

The CDR3 here is CASSQGGQTYGYTF. In DNA form, the CDR3 reads TGCGCCAGCAGCCAAGGGGGACAGACCTATGGCTACACCTTC. V usage is TRBV4-1 and J usage is TRBJ1-2; 7 bases align to TRBD1. The CDR3 runs to 14 residues. V lost 1 base to trimming and J lost 4 bases; unmatched junction nucleotides: 3. Germline CDR1 MGHRA, CDR2 YSYEKL.

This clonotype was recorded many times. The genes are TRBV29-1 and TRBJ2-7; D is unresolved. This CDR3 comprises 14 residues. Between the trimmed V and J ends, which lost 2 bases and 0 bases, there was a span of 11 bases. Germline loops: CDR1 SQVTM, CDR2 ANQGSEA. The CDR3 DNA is TGCAGCGTTGAATGGCCCGGGTACTCCTACGAGCAGTACTTC. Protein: CSVEWPGYSYEQYF.

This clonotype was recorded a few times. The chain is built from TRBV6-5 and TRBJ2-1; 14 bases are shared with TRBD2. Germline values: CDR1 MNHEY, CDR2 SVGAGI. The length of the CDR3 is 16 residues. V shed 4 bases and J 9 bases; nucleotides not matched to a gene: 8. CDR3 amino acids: CASSSGTSGSVGEQFF. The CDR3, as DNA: TGTGCCAGCAGTTCGGGGACTAGCGGGAGTGTTGGTGAGCAGTTCTTC.

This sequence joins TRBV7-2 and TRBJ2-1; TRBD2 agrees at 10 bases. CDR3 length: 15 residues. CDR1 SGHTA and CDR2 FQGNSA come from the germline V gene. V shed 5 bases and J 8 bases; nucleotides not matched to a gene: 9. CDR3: CASSRLAGVGHEQFF. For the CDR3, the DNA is TGTGCCAGCAGCCGTCTAGCGGGAGTCGGCCATGAGCAGTTCTTC. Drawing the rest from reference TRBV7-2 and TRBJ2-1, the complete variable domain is GAGVSQSPSNKVTEKGKDVELRCDPISGHTALYWYRQSLGQGLEFLIYFQGNSAPDKSGLPSDRFSAERTGGSVSTLTIQRTQQEDSAVYLCASSRLAGVGHEQFFGPGTRLTVL.

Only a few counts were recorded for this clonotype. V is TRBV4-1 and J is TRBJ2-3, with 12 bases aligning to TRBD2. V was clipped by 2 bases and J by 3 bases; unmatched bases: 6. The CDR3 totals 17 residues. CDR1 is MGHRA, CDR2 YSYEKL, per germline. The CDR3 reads CASSQTLAGGPTDTQYF. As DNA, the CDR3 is TGCGCCAGCAGCCAAACTCTAGCGGGAGGGCCGACAGATACGCAGTATTTT.

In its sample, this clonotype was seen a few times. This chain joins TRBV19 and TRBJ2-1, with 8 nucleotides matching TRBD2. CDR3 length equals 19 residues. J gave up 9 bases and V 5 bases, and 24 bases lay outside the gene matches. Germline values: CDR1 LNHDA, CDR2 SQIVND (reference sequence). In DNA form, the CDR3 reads TGTGCCAGTAGTCTGTTTCGGTCTTCGCGGGGACTAGTAAAGACTGAGCAGTTCTTC. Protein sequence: CASSLFRSSRGLVKTEQFF.